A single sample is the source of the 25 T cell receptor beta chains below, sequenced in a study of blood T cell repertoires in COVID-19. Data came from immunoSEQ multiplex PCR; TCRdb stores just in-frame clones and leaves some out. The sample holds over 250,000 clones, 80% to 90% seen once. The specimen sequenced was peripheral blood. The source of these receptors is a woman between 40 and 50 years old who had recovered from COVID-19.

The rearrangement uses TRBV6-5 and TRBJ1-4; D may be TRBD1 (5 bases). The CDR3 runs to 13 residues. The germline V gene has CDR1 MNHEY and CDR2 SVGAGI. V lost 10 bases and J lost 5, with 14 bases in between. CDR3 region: CATLGRENEKLFF. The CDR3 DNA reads TGTGCCACCCTGGGACGGGAGAATGAAAAACTGTTTTTT.

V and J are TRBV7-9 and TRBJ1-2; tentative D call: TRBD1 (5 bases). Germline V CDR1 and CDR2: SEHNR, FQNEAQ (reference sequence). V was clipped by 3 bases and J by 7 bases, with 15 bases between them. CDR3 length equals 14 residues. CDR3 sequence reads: CASSFGVGVSGYTF. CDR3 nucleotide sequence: TGTGCCAGCAGCTTTGGGGTAGGGGTTTCTGGCTACACCTTC.

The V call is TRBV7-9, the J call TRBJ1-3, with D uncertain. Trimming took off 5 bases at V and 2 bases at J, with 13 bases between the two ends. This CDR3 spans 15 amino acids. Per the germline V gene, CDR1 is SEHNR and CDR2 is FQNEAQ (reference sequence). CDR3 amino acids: CASSLQVGAGNTIYF. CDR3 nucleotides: TGTGCCAGCAGCCTCCAGGTGGGAGCTGGAAACACCATATATTTT. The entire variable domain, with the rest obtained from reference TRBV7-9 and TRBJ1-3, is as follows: DTGVSQNPRHKITKRGQNVTFRCDPISEHNRLYWYRQTLGQGPEFLTYFQNEAQLEKSRLLSDRFSAERPKGSFSTLEIQRTEQGDSAMYLCASSLQVGAGNTIYFGEGSWLTVV.

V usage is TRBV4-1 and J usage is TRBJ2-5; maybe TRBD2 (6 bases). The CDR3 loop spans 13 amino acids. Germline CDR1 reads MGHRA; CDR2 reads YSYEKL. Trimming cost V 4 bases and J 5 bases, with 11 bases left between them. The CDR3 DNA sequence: TGCGCCAGCAGCCCTGGGAGCGGGGAGACCCAGTACTTC. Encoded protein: CASSPGSGETQYF.

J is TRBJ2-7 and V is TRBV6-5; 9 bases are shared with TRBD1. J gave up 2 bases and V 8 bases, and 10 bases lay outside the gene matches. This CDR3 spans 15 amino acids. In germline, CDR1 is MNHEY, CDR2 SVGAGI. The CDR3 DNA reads TGTGCCAGCGGGAGCCCGGGACAGGGAACCTACGAGCAGTACTTC. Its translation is CASGSPGQGTYEQYF.

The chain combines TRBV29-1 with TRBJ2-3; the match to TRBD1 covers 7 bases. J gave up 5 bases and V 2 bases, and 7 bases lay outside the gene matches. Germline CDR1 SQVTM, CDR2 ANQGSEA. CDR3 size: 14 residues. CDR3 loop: CSVEPPGGKDTQYF. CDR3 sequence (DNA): TGCAGCGTTGAACCGCCAGGGGGAAAAGATACGCAGTATTTT.

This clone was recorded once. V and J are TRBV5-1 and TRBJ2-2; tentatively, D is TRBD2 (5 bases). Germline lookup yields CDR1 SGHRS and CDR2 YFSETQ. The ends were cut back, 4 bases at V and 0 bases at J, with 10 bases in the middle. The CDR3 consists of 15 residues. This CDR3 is CASSRGNANTGELFF. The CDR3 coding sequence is TGCGCCAGCAGCAGAGGGAACGCGAACACCGGGGAGCTGTTTTTT.

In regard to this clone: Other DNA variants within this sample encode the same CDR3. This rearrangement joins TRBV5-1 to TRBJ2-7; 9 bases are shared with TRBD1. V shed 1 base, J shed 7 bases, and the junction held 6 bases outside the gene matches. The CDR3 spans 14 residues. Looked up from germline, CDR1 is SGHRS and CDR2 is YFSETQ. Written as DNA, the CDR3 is TGCGCCAGCAGCTTGCTTGGACAGGGGTATGAGCAGTACTTC. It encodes CASSLLGQGYEQYF.

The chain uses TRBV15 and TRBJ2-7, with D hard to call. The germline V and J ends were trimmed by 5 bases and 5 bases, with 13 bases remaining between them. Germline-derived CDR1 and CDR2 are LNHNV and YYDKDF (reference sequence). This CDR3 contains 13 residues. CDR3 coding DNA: TGTGCCACCAGCTGGCGGCGGAGAGACGAGCAGTACTTC. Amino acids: CATSWRRRDEQYF.

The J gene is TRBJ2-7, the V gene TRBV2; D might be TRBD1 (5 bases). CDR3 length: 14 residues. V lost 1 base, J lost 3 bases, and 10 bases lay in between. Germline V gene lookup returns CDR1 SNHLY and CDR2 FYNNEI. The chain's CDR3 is CASSEEPGYYEQYF. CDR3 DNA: TGTGCCAGCAGTGAAGAACCAGGGTACTACGAGCAGTACTTC.

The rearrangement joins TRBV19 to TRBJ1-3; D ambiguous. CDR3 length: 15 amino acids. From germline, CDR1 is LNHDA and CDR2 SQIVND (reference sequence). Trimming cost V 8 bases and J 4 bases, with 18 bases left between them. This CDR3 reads CASRRREGGGNTIYF. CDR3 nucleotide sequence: TGTGCCAGTCGTCGGAGGGAAGGAGGAGGAAACACCATATATTTT.

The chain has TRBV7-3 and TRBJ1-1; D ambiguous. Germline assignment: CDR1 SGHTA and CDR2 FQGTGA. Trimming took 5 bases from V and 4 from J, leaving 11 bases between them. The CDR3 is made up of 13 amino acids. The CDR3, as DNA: TGTGCCAGCAGCCCCGCCGGGAGCACTGAAGCTTTCTTT. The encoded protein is CASSPAGSTEAFF.

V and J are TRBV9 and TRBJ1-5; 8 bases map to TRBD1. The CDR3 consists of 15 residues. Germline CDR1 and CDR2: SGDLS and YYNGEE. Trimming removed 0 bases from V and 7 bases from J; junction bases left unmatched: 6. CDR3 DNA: TGTGCCAGCAGCGTAGCTCCGGACAGGGACCAGCCCCAGCATTTT. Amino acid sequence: CASSVAPDRDQPQHF.

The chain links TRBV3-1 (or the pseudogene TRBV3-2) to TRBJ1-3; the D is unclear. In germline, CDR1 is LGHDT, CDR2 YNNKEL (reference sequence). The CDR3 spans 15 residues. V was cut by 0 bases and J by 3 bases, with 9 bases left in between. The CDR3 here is CASSQDPSVGNTIYF. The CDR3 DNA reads TGTGCCAGCAGCCAAGATCCAAGCGTTGGAAACACCATATATTTT.

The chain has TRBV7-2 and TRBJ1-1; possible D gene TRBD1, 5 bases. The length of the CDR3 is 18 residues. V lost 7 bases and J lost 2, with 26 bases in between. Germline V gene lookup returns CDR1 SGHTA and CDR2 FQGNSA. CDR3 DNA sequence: TGTGCCAGCACCCCGGGTGTATGGGGTGGGGGGAAAAACACTGAAGCTTTCTTT. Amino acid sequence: CASTPGVWGGGKNTEAFF. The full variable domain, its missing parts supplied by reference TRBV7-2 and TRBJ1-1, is GAGVSQSPSNKVTEKGKDVELRCDPISGHTALYWYRQSLGQGLEFLIYFQGNSAPDKSGLPSDRFSAERTGGSVSTLTIQRTQQEDSAVYLCASTPGVWGGGKNTEAFFGQGTRLTVV.

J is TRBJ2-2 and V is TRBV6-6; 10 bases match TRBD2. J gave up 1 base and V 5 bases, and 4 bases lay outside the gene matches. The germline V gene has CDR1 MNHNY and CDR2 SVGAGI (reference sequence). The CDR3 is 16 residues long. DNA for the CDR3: TGTGCCAGCAGTAAATCTAGCGGGGGGAACACCGGGGAGCTGTTTTTT. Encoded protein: CASSKSSGGNTGELFF.

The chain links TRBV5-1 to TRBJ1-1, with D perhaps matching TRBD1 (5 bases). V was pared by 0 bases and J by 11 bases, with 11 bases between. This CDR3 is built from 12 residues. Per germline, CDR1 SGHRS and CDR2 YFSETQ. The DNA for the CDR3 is TGCGCCAGCAGCTTGGCGACGGGGGACGCTTTCTTT. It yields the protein CASSLATGDAFF.

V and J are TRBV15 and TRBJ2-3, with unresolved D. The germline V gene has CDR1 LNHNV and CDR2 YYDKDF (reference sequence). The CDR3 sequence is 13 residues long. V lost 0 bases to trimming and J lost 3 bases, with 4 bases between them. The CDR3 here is CATSRDKTDTQYF. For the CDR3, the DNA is TGTGCCACCAGCAGAGATAAAACAGATACGCAGTATTTT. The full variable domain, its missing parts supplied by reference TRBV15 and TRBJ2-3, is DAMVIQNPRYQVTQFGKPVTLSCSQTLNHNVMYWYQQKSSQAPKLLFHYYDKDFNNEADTPDNFQSRRPNTSFCFLDIRSPGLGDTAMYLCATSRDKTDTQYFGPGTRLTVL.

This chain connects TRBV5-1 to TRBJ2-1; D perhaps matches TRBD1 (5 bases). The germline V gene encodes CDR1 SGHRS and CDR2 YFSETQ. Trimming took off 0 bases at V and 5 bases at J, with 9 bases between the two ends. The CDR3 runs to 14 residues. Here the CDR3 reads CASSLGQGNNEQFF. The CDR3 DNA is TGCGCCAGCAGCTTGGGGCAGGGAAACAATGAGCAGTTCTTC.

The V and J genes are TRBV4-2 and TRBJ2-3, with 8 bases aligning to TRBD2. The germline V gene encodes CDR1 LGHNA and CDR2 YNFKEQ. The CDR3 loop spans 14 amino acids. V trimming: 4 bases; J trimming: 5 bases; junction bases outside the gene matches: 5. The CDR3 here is CASSRSGEEDTQYF. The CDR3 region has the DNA TGTGCCAGCAGCCGTAGCGGGGAAGAAGATACGCAGTATTTT.

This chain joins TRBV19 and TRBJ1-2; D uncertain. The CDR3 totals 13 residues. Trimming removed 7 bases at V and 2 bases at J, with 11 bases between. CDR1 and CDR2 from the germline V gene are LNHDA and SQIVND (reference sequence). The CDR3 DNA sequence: TGTGCCAGTAAGGTAGGAGGGAACTATGGCTACACCTTC. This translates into CASKVGGNYGYTF.

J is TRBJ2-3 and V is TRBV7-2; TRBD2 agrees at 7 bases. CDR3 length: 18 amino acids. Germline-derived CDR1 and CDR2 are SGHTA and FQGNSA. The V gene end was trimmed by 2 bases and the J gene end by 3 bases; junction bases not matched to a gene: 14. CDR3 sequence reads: CASSLTAEGRGSTDTQYF. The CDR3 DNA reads TGTGCCAGCAGCTTAACCGCCGAGGGGAGGGGCAGTACAGATACGCAGTATTTT.

This chain's CDR3 is CASSLASGNSGNTIYF. CDR3 DNA sequence: TGTGCCAGCAGCTTAGCGTCGGGTAACTCTGGAAACACCATATATTTT. The rearrangement uses TRBV7-2 and TRBJ1-3; D is unresolved. Germline lookup yields CDR1 SGHTA and CDR2 FQGNSA. The CDR3 is made up of 16 amino acids. The ends were cut back, 0 bases at V and 0 bases at J, with 9 bases in the middle. Based on the CDR3 plus reference TRBV7-2 and TRBJ1-3, the full variable domain is GAGVSQSPSNKVTEKGKDVELRCDPISGHTALYWYRQSLGQGLEFLIYFQGNSAPDKSGLPSDRFSAERTGGSVSTLTIQRTQQEDSAVYLCASSLASGNSGNTIYFGEGSWLTVV.

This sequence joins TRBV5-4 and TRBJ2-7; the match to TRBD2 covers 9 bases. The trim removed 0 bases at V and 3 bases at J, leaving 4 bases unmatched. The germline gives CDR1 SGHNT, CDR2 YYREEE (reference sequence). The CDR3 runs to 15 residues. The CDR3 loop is CASSLVAGAYYEQYF. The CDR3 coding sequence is TGTGCCAGCAGCTTGGTAGCGGGGGCCTACTACGAGCAGTACTTC.

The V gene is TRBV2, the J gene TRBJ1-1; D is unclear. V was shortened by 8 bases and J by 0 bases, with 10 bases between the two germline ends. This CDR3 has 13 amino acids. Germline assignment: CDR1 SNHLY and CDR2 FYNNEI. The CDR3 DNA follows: TGTGCCAGCGCCCGGCGGATGAACACTGAAGCTTTCTTT. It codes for CASARRMNTEAFF.